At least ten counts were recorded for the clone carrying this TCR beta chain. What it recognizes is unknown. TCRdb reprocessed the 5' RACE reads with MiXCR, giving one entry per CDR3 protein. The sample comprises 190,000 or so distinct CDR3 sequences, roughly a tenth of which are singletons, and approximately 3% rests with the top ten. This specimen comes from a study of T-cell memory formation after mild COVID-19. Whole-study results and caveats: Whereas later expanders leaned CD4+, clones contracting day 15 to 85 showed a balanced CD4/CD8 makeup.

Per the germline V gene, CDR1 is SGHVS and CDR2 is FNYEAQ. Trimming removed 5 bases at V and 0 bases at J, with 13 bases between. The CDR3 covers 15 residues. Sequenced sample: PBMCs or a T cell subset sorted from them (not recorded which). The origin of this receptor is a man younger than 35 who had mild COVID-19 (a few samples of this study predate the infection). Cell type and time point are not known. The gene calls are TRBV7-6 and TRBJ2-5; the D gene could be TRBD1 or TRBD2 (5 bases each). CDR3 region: CASSAVRGHQETQYF. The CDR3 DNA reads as TGTGCCAGCAGCGCCGTGAGGGGACACCAAGAGACCCAGTACTTC.